This TCR beta chain was sequenced in a study of glioma-infiltrating T cells. This clonotype was counted at least ten times. Germline loops: CDR1 LGHDT, CDR2 YNNKEL (reference sequence). The CDR3 is 16 amino acids. With 2 bases clipped from V and 3 bases from J, the junction kept 8 bases outside the gene matches. Using RNA template, CDR3s of TCR alpha and beta were amplified with iRepertoire arm-PCR. Via MiXCR, TCRdb re-called the multiplex PCR reads, giving one row per CDR3 protein. The table lists about 130,000 distinct CDR3 sequences, around 23% of them singletons. The origin of this receptor is a human donor with low-grade glioma or glioblastoma, undergoing nonglioma brain surgery, or in good health (not recorded which). The V call is TRBV3-1, the J call TRBJ2-3, with TRBD2 matching 7 bases. The material sequenced was glioma tissue, nonneoplastic brain tissue, or PBMCs (not recorded which). Here the CDR3 reads CASSQPGGGLTDTQYF. For the CDR3, the DNA is TGTGCCAGCAGCCAACCTGGGGGGGGGTTGACAGATACGCAGTATTTT.